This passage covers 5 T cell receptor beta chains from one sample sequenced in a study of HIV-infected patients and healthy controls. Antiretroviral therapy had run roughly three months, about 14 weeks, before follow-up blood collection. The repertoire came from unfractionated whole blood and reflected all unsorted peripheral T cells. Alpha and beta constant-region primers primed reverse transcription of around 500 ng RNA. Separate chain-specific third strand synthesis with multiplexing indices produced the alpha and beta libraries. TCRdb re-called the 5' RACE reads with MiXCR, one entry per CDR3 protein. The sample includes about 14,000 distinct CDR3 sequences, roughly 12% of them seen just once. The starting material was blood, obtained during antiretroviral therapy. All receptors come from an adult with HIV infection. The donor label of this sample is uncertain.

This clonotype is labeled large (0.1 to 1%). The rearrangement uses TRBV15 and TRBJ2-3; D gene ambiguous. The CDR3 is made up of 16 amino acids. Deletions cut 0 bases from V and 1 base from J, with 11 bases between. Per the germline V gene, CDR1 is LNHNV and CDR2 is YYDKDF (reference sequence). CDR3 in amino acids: CATSREFAVGTDTQYF. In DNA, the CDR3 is TGTGCCACCAGCAGAGAATTCGCAGTCGGCACAGATACGCAGTATTTT.

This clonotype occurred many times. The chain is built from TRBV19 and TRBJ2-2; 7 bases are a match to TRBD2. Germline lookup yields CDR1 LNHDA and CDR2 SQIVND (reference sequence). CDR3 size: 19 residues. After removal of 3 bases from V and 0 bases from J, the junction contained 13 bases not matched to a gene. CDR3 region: CASSIDPAGDFANTGELFF. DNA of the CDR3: TGTGCCAGTAGTATTGATCCCGCGGGGGACTTCGCGAACACCGGGGAGCTGTTTTTT.

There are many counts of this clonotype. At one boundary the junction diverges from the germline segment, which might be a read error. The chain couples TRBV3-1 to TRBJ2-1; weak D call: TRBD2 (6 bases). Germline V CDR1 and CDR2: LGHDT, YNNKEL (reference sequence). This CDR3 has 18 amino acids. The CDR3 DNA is TGTGCCACCAGCCATTCCTATAAGGTGGGAGGCCTCTCGGGGGAGCAGTTCTTC. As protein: CATSHSYKVGGLSGEQFF.

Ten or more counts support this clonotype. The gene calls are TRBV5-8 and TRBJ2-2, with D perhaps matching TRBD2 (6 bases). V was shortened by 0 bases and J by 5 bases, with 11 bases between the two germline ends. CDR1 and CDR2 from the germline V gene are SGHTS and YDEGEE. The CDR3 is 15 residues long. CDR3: CASSLGGLKTGELFF. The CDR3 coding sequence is TGTGCCAGCAGCTTGGGCGGACTAAAGACCGGGGAGCTGTTTTTT.

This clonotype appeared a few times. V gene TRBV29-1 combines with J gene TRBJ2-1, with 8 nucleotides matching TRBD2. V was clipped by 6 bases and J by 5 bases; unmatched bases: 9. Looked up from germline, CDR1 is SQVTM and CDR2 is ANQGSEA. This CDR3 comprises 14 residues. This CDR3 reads CSVESGSGDNEQFF. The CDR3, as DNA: TGCAGCGTGGAAAGCGGGAGTGGAGACAATGAGCAGTTCTTC.